This TCR beta chain originates from a study of T cells expressing NK-cell markers. In the study overall: Sorted CD3+CD56+NKG2C+, CD3+CD56+NKG2C- and CD3+CD56-NKG2C+ T cells supplied TCR beta repertoires.

The TCR beta cDNA came from 5'RACE template switching with UMIs. TCRdb re-called the 5' RACE reads; one entry per CDR3 protein, DNA not given. The sample totals hundreds of thousands of distinct CDR3 sequences. Germline V lookup: CDR1 GTSNPN, CDR2 SVGIG (reference sequence). This CDR3 spans 15 amino acids. The specimen was blood T cells: a sorted CD56 or NKG2C T cell subset, CD4+ or CD8+ T cells, or bulk PBMC T cells (not recorded which). The receptor's source is a man aged 18 to 70 in good health. This chain connects TRBV30 to TRBJ1-6. The CDR3 reads CAWSGLLYSNSPLHF.